This TCR beta chain was captured by sequencing in a study of cytomegalovirus exposure and HLA in healthy donors. Study overall: The 120 validation repertoires, a later analysis reported, used the same platform as the roughly 660 repertoires from the first cohort. Study conclusions and caveats: Three CMV-associated chains proved CMV antigen-specific in vitro. Accounts indicate the classifier identified cytomegalovirus status with strong specificity and sensitivity.

This clone was detected only once. Its specificity is not known. V was pared by 9 bases and J by 0 bases, with 7 bases of the junction left unmatched. Germline assignment: CDR1 MNHEY and CDR2 SVGAGI. The CDR3 totals 14 residues. The protocol was immunoSEQ multiplex PCR, while the TCRdb copy is restricted to in-frame clones and leaves out a portion. The sample holds 120,000 to 150,000 clones, around nine tenths seen once. The sample comprised PBMCs. The chain uses TRBV6-5 and TRBJ2-7; 8 bases are a match to TRBD1. The source of this sequence is a woman under 30 in good health and CMV-seropositive. The CDR3 protein is CARPGGQDSYEQYF. The CDR3 DNA is TGTGCCAGACCAGGGGGCCAGGACTCCTACGAGCAGTACTTC.